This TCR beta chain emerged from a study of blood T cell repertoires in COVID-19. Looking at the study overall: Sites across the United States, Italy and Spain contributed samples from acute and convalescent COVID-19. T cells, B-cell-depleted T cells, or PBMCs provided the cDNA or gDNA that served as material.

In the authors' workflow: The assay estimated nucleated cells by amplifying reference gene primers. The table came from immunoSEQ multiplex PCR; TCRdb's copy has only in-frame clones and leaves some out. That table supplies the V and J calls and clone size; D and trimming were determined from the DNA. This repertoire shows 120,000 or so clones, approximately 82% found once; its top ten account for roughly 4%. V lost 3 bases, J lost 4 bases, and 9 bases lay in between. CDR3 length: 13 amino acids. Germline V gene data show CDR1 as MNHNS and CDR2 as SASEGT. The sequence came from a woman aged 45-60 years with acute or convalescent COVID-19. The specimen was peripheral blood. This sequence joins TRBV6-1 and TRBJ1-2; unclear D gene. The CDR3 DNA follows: TGTGCCAGCAGTGAGGACTCGATCTATGGCTACACCTTC. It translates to CASSEDSIYGYTF.